This TCR beta chain was obtained from a study of identifying expanded T cells in peripheral blood. Broader study findings: Variance in clone template counts between two-week samples significantly increased with total template count across all healthy donors. Differentially abundant clones: about 1.1 between replicates, just under 17 at roughly 13 days, over 18 at four.

Healthy donors had no documented immune events, such as infections, while sampled. From germline, CDR1 is MNHEY and CDR2 SVGAGI. The CDR3 is made up of 13 amino acids. V was trimmed by 2 bases and J by 4 bases, leaving 9 bases between them. Method: immunoSEQ multiplex PCR; TCRdb's copy keeps in-frame clones and lacks some. The profile shows approximately 100,000 clones, approximately 90% of them singletons. Details on this clone: The antigen is undetermined.

Sequencing was carried out using blood. The J gene is TRBJ2-7, the V gene TRBV6-5, with D possibly TRBD2 on 6 matching bases. The TCR was taken from a person aged 18 to 70 in good health. The CDR3 here is CASSYGSGYEQYF. CDR3 DNA sequence: TGTGCCAGCAGTTACGGCAGCGGGTACGAGCAGTACTTC.